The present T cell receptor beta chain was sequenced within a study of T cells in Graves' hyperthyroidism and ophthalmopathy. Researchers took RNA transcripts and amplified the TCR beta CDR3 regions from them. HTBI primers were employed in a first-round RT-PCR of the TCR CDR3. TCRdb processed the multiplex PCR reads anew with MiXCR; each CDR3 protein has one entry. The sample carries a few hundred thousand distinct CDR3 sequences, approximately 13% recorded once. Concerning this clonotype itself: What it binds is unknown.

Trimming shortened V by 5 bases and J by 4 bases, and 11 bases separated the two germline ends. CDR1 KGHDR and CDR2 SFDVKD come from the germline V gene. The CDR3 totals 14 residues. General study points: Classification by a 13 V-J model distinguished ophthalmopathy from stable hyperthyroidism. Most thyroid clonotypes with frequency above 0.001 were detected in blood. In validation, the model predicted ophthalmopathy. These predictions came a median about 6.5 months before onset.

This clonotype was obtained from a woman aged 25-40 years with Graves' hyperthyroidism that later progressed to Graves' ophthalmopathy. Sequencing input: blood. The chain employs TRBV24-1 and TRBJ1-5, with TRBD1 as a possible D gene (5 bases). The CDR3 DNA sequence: TGTGCCACCAGTGTTCAGGGAGGGAATCAGCCCCAGCATTTT. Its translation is CATSVQGGNQPQHF.